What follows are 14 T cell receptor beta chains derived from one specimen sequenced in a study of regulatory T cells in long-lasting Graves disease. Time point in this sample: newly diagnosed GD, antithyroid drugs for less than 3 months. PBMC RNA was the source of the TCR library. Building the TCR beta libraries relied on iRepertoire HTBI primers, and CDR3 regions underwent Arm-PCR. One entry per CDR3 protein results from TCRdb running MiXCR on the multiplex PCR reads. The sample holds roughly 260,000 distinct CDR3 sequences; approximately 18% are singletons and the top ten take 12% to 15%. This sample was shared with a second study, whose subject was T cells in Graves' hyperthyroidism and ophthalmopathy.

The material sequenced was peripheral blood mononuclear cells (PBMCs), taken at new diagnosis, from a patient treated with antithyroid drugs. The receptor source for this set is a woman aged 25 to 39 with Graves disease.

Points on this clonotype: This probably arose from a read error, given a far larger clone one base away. CDR3 amino acids: CASTAGGGEETQFF. The CDR3 DNA reads TGTGCCAGCACCGCCGGGGGGGGTGAAGAGACCCAGTTCTTC. V gene TRBV9 combines with J gene TRBJ2-1, with 8 bases identical to TRBD2. In germline, CDR1 is SGDLS, CDR2 YYNGEE. CDR3 length: 14 amino acids. The junction had 15 bases not matched to a gene; V was cut back by 6 bases and J by 13 bases.

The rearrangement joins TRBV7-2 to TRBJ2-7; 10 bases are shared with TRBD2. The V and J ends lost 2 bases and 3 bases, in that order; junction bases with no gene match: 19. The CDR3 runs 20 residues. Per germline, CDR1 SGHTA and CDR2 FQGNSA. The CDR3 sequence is CASSLRSPGLAGVGFYEQYF. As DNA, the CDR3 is TGTGCCAGCAGCTTACGGTCTCCCGGGCTAGCGGGAGTCGGGTTCTACGAGCAGTACTTC.

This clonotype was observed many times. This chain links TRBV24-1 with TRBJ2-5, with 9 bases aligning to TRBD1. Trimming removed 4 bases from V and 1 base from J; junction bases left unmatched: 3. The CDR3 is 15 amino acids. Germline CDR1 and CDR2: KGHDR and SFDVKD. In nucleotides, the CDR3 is TGTGCCACCAGTGAGCCGACAGGGGGCCAAGAGACCCAGTACTTC. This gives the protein CATSEPTGGQETQYF.

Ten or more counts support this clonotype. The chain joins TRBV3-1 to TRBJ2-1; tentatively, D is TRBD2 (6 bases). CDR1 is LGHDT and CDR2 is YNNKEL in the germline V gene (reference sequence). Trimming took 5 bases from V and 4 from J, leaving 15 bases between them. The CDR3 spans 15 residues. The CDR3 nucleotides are TGTGCCAGCAGCGACCGGGACTCCCTTTACAATGAGCAGTTCTTC. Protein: CASSDRDSLYNEQFF.

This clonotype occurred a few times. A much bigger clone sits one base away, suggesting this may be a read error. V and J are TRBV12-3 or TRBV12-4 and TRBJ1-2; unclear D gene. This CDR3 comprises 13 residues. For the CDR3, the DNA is TGTGCCAGCGGTTTAGCACTCGAGAGGGGCTACACCTTC. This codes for CASGLALERGYTF.

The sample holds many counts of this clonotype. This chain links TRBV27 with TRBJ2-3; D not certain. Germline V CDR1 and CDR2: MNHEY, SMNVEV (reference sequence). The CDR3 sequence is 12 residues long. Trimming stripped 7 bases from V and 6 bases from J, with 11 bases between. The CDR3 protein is CASTPARDTQYF. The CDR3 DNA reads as TGTGCCAGCACCCCCGCAAGGGATACGCAGTATTTT.

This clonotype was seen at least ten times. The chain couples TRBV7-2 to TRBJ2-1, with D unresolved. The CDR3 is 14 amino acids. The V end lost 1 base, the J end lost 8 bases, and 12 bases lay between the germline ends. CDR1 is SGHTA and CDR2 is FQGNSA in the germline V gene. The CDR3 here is CASSLVVGGDEQFF. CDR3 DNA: TGTGCCAGCAGCTTAGTCGTCGGCGGCGATGAGCAGTTCTTC.

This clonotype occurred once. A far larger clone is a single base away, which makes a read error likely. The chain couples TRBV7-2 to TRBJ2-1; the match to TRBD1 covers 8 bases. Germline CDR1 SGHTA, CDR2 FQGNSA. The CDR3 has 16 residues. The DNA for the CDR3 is TGTGCCGGCAGCACCAGGACAGGGTTACGGTACAATGAGCAGTTCTTC. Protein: CAGSTRTGLRYNEQFF.

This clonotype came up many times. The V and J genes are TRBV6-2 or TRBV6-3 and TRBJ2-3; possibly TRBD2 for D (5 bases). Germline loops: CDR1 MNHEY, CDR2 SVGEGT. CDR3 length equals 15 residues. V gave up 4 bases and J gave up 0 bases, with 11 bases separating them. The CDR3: CASSWVGVSTDTQYF. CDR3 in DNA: TGTGCCAGCAGTTGGGTCGGGGTGAGCACAGATACGCAGTATTTT.

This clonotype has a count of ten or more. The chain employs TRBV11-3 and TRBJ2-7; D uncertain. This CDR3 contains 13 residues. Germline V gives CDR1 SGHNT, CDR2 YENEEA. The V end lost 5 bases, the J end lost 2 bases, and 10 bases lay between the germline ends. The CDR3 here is CASSLSLAYEQYF. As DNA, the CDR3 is TGTGCCAGCAGCCTCTCGTTGGCCTACGAGCAGTACTTC.

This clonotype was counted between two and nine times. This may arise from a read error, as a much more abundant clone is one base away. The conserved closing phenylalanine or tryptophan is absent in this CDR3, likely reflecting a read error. CDR3 loop: CASRYRRELNTEAFI. The CDR3, as DNA: TGTGCCAGCAGGTACCGGAGGGAACTGAACACTGAAGCTTTCATT. The V gene is TRBV6-1, the J gene TRBJ1-1; D gene uncertain. CDR1 is MNHNS, CDR2 SASEGT, per germline. The V and J ends lost 6 bases and 0 bases respectively, with 14 bases between them. The CDR3 totals 15 residues.

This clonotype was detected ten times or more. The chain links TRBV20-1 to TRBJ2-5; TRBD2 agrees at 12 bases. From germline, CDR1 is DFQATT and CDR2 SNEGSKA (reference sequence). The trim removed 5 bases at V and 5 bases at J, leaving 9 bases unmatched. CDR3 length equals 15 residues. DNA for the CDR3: TGCAGTGCTCTAGCGGGGGGGCGTCTTTCGGAGACCCAGTACTTC. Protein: CSALAGGRLSETQYF.

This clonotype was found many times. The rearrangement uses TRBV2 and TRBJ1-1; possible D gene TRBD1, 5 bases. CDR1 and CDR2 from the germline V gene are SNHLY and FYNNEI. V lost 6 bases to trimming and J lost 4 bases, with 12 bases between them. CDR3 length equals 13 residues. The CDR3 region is CASSRDFGTEAFF. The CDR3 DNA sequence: TGTGCCAGCAGCCGGGACTTTGGCACTGAAGCTTTCTTT.

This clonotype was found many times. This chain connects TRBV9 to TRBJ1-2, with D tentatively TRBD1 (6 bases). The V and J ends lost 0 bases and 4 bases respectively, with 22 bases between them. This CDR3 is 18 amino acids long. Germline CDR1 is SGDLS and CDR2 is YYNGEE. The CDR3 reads CASSVATGGGQAPYGYTF. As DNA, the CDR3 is TGTGCCAGCAGCGTAGCTACTGGGGGGGGACAAGCCCCCTATGGCTACACCTTC. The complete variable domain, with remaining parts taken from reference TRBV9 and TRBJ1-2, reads DSGVTQTPKHLITATGQRVTLRCSPRSGDLSVYWYQQSLDQGLQFLIQYYNGEERAKGNILERFSAQQFPDLHSELNLSSLELGDSALYFCASSVATGGGQAPYGYTFGSGTRLTVV.